This T cell receptor beta chain was profiled in a study of blood T cell repertoires in COVID-19. In the study overall: Material from acute and convalescent COVID-19 was sourced from the United States, Italy and Spain. PBMCs, B-cell-depleted T cells, or T cells were the source of the cDNA or gDNA that made up the material.

In the original processing: How many nucleated cells were present was estimated from reference gene primer amplification. TCRdb keeps only in-frame clones here, not all; method: immunoSEQ multiplex PCR. From that table come the V and J calls and clone size; the DNA was used to work out D and trimming. The table has 110,000 or so clones, about four fifths seen once. V was cut by 3 bases and J by 5 bases, with 10 bases left in between. The CDR3 extends over 13 amino acids. Germline V gives CDR1 LNHNV, CDR2 YYDKDF (reference sequence). The genes are TRBV15 and TRBJ1-2, with D possibly matching TRBD1 (6 bases). The material sequenced was peripheral blood. This receptor was taken from a woman between 40 and 55 years old with acute or convalescent COVID-19. CDR3 residues: CATSSDRQYGYTF. The DNA for the CDR3 is TGTGCCACCAGCAGCGACAGGCAGTATGGCTACACCTTC.